These 7 T cell receptor beta chains came from one sample sequenced in a study of vaccination and CD4 T cells after COVID-19. No cognate antigen is known for these TCRs. Sequence data for DNA of cultured CD4+ T cells were generated by the Oncomine TCR Beta short-read assay. TCRdb re-analysed the PCR reads in MiXCR, keeping a single row per CDR3 protein. The repertoire includes 18,000 or so distinct CDR3 sequences, about 42% of them detected once, and about 28% sits in the top ten. Treatment indicated: approximately nine-day PBMC culture with coronavirus spike peptide pools or control peptides (ViraFEST assay). The sequencing used CD4+ T cells from blood, cultured in vitro, collected before SARS-CoV-2 vaccination. The receptor set was obtained from a human donor who received a COVID-19 vaccine.

CDR3 sequence: CATSLGPDLPYTF. The CDR3 bases are TGTGCCACCAGCCTCGGCCCCGACCTGCCCTACACCTTC. The V gene is TRBV24-1, the J gene TRBJ1-2; no reliable D call. The CDR3 is made up of 13 amino acids. Between the trimmed V and J ends, which lost 7 bases and 10 bases, there was a span of 18 bases. The germline V gene encodes CDR1 KGHDR and CDR2 SFDVKD.

This clonotype was found a few times. The V and J genes are TRBV27 and TRBJ1-1; the D gene is possibly TRBD1 (5 bases). The CDR3 covers 12 residues. The germline V gene encodes CDR1 MNHEY and CDR2 SMNVEV (reference sequence). V shed 4 bases and J shed 4 bases, with 7 bases lying between them. The CDR3 DNA is TGTGCCAGCAGTTACGGGGGCACTGAAGCTTTCTTT. Encoded protein: CASSYGGTEAFF.

The rearrangement joins TRBV20-1 to TRBJ2-7, with 9 bases identical to TRBD2. V shed 2 bases and J 0 bases; nucleotides not matched to a gene: 8. Germline assignment: CDR1 DFQATT and CDR2 SNEGSKA (reference sequence). The CDR3 has 16 residues. CDR3 in amino acids: CSARTASGGPSYEQYF. The DNA for the CDR3 is TGCAGTGCTAGAACGGCCAGCGGGGGGCCCTCCTACGAGCAGTACTTC.

This chain connects TRBV6-1 to TRBJ1-1; D might be TRBD1 (5 bases). This CDR3 comprises 13 residues. In germline, CDR1 is MNHNS, CDR2 SASEGT. Trimming stripped 5 bases from V and 7 bases from J, with 14 bases between. The CDR3 spells CASSTRQFSEAFF. The CDR3 bases are TGTGCCAGCAGTACTAGACAGTTCAGTGAAGCTTTCTTT.

The chain carries TRBV24-1 and TRBJ1-1; D remains unclear. V was trimmed by 1 base and J by 6 bases, leaving 14 bases between them. There are 15 residues in the CDR3. Germline lookup yields CDR1 KGHDR and CDR2 SFDVKD. The CDR3 reads CATSDLGPRHAEAFF. The CDR3 DNA sequence: TGTGCCACCAGTGATTTAGGGCCCCGGCACGCTGAAGCTTTCTTT.

The chain joins TRBV6-1 to TRBJ1-2, with 7 bases lining up with TRBD1. The CDR3 spans 14 residues. Germline assignment: CDR1 MNHNS and CDR2 SASEGT. V gave up 6 bases and J gave up 4 bases; unmatched junction bases: 8. The CDR3 protein is CASSTGEHLYGYTF. The CDR3 coding sequence is TGTGCCAGCAGCACAGGGGAGCATCTCTATGGCTACACCTTC.

This sequence joins TRBV5-4 and TRBJ1-2; 8 bases line up with TRBD1. The germline V gene has CDR1 SGHNT and CDR2 YYREEE (reference sequence). This CDR3 is built from 14 residues. V lost 3 bases, J lost 4 bases, and 5 bases stayed unmatched. DNA of the CDR3: TGTGCCAGCAGCTCACAAACAGGGGGCTATGGCTACACCTTC. Its protein product is CASSSQTGGYGYTF.